This T cell receptor (beta chain) originates from a study of T cells after yellow fever vaccination. Study in general: When fractions had low cell numbers, they were prepared with SMART-Seq v4 Ultra Low Input.

A 5'RACE template-switching step, the method used to make TCR cDNA, added a universal primer site and UMIs. MiXCR was run by TCRdb on the 5' RACE reads, yielding one entry per CDR3 protein. Counted here are approximately 450,000 distinct CDR3 sequences, 15% to 20% occurring once; the ten biggest clones make up about a sixth. A word on this clonotype: Its antigen is not identified.

The study's findings and limits: The appearance of a small share of clonotypes in both CD4 and CD8 compartments was observed. Booster sampling recovered most clones from primary vaccination (nearly 98% CD4, approximately 88% CD8).

Trimming removed 2 bases from V and 2 bases from J; junction bases left unmatched: 11. Germline V lookup: CDR1 SGHAT, CDR2 FQDESV (reference sequence). CDR3 length: 19 residues. This sequence joins TRBV11-1 and TRBJ2-5; TRBD2 matches at 13 bases. This receptor was identified in a man aged 18 to 30 who received the YFV17D yellow fever vaccine. The starting material was PBMCs, obtained before the yellow fever booster vaccination. The CDR3 sequence: CASSLRARRTSGGQETQYF. The DNA of the CDR3 is TGTGCCAGCAGCTTACGGGCCCGGAGGACTAGCGGGGGACAAGAGACCCAGTACTTC.